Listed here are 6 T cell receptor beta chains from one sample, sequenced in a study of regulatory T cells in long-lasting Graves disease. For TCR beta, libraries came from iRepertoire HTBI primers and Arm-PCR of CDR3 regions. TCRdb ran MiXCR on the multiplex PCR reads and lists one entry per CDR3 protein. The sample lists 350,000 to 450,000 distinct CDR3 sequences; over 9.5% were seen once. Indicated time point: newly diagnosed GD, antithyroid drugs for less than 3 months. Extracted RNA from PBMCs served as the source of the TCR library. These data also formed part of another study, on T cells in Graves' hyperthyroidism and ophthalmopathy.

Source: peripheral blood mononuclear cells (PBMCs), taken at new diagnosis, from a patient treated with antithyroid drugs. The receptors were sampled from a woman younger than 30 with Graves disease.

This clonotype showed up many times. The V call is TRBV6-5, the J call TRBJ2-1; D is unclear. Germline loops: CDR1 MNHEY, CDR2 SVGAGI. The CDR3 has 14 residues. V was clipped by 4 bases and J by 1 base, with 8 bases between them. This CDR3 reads CASSFGQSYNEQFF. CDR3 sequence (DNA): TGTGCCAGCAGTTTCGGTCAGTCCTACAATGAGCAGTTCTTC.

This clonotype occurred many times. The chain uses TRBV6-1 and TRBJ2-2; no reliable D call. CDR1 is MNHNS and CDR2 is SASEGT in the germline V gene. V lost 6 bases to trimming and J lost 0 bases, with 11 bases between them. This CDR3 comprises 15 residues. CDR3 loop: CASRPQEPNTGELFF. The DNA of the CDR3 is TGTGCCAGCAGGCCCCAAGAACCGAACACCGGGGAGCTGTTTTTT.

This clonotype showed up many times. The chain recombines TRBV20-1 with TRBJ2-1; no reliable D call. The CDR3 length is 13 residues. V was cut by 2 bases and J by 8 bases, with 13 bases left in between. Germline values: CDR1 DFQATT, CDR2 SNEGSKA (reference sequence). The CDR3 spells CSARWGASDEQFF. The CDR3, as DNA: TGCAGTGCTAGATGGGGTGCGTCGGATGAGCAGTTCTTC.

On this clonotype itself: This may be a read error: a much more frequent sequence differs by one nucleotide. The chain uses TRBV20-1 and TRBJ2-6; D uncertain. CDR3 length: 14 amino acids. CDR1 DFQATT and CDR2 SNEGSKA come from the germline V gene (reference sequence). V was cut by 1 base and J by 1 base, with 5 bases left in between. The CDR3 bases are TGCAGTGCTAGAGTCGCTTCTGGGGCCAACGTCCTGACTTTC. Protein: CSARVASGANVLTF.

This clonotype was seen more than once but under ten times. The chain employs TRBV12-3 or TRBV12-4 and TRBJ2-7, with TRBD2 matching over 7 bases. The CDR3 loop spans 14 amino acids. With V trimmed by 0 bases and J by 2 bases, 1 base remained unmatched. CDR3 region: CASSLAGLAYEQYF. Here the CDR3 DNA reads TGTGCCAGCAGTTTAGCAGGACTAGCCTACGAGCAGTACTTC.

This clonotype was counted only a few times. CDR3 DNA sequence: TGTGCCACCAGTGATTTGCAGACAGGCTACACCTTC. It encodes CATSDLQTGYTF. The chain combines TRBV24-1 with TRBJ1-2; D unclear. Trimming removed 0 bases at V and 8 bases at J, with 6 bases between. CDR1 KGHDR and CDR2 SFDVKD come from the germline V gene. The CDR3 runs to 12 residues.